One sample yielded the 30 T cell receptor beta chains listed below, sequenced in a study of OX40 agonist ivuxolimab in advanced cancers. Clones were sequenced by immunoSEQ multiplex PCR, and TCRdb holds only the in-frame ones, with some missing. The sample holds 65,000 to 90,000 clones, 80% to 95% seen once. The sequencing used CD4+ or CD8+ T cells sorted from blood, collected in a trial of the OX40 agonist ivuxolimab. These receptors all come from an adult with an advanced solid tumor such as melanoma, head and neck, liver or kidney cancer.

CDR3 DNA sequence: TGTGCCAGCAGGTATAGCAATCAGCCCCAGCATTTT. Amino acids: CASRYSNQPQHF. The chain recombines TRBV19 with TRBJ1-5; D unresolved. From germline, CDR1 is LNHDA and CDR2 SQIVND (reference sequence). The V gene lost 9 bases and the J gene lost 0 bases, with 6 bases spanning the gap. This CDR3 region has 12 residues.

The chain couples TRBV30 to TRBJ1-3; no reliable D call. Per the germline V gene, CDR1 is GTSNPN and CDR2 is SVGIG (reference sequence). The ends were cut back, 1 base at V and 0 bases at J, with 10 bases in the middle. The CDR3 has 15 residues. The CDR3 sequence: CAWSAFRNSGNTIYF. The CDR3 DNA reads TGTGCCTGGAGTGCTTTCAGAAACTCTGGAAACACCATATATTTT.

This chain connects TRBV6-4 to TRBJ2-2; TRBD2 might be the D (5 bases). The CDR3 has 14 residues. Germline CDR1 is MRHNA and CDR2 is SNTAGT. Trimming removed 10 bases from V and 4 bases from J, with 16 bases in between. CDR3 amino acids: CATRRLGGTGELFF. In nucleotides, the CDR3 is TGTGCCACCCGGCGGCTAGGAGGCACCGGGGAGCTGTTTTTT.

The chain uses TRBV25-1 and TRBJ2-5; perhaps TRBD1 as D (5 bases). The length of the CDR3 is 13 residues. The ends were cut back, 6 bases at V and 5 bases at J, with 13 bases in the middle. The V gene's germline CDR1 is MGHDK and CDR2 SYGVNS. Here the CDR3 reads CASRQGAGETQYF. The CDR3 DNA sequence: TGTGCCAGCAGGCAAGGGGCAGGGGAGACCCAGTACTTC.

CDR3 region: CASSYPGLAGPEQFF. CDR3 DNA sequence: TGTGCCAGCAGTTACCCGGGACTAGCGGGACCTGAGCAGTTCTTC. This chain connects TRBV6-5 to TRBJ2-1, with 13 bases identical to TRBD2. Germline trimming cut 2 bases from V and 9 bases from J; bases unmatched to any gene: 4. This CDR3 comprises 15 residues. Germline-derived CDR1 and CDR2 are MNHEY and SVGAGI.

Regarding this clone: Because the CDR3 is missing its conserved closing phenylalanine or tryptophan, this is likely a read error. The rearrangement uses TRBV4-2 and TRBJ1-2; 7 positions agree with TRBD1. Germline V gives CDR1 LGHNA, CDR2 YNFKEQ. The CDR3 totals 14 residues. Losses at the gene ends were 3 bases for V and 4 bases for J; bases not matched to a gene: 5. CDR3 sequence reads: CASSQETGLYGYTL. The DNA for the CDR3 is TGTGCCAGCAGCCAGGAGACAGGGCTCTATGGCTACACCCTC.

A single count supports this clone. The CDR3 bases are TGTGCCAGTAGTATTCGGACTAGCGGGACCTCCTACAATGAGCAGTTCTTC. Amino acid sequence: CASSIRTSGTSYNEQFF. The chain joins TRBV19 to TRBJ2-1, with TRBD2 matching over 12 bases. The V gene end was trimmed by 3 bases and the J gene end by 0 bases; junction bases not matched to a gene: 3. This CDR3 spans 17 amino acids. The germline CDR1 and CDR2 sequences are LNHDA and SQIVND (reference sequence).

The V call is TRBV6-5, the J call TRBJ2-1; 10 nucleotides line up with TRBD1. V was clipped by 4 bases and J by 3 bases; unmatched bases: 6. The CDR3 runs to 16 residues. CDR1 MNHEY and CDR2 SVGAGI come from the germline V gene. The CDR3 DNA is TGTGCCAGCAGTTCGACAGGGGGCCACAACTACAATGAGCAGTTCTTC. This encodes CASSSTGGHNYNEQFF.

The rearrangement joins TRBV4-2 to TRBJ1-1, with D possibly matching TRBD1 (5 bases). Trimming cost V 4 bases and J 2 bases, with 17 bases left between them. The CDR3 contains 16 residues. Germline V gives CDR1 LGHNA, CDR2 YNFKEQ. CDR3 loop: CASSPGSQGFNTEAFF. Written as DNA, the CDR3 is TGTGCCAGCAGCCCAGGCTCCCAGGGATTTAACACTGAAGCTTTCTTT.

This clone was detected a few times. This chain joins TRBV28 and TRBJ1-1; D gene uncertain. The germline V gene encodes CDR1 MDHEN and CDR2 SYDVKM. CDR3 length equals 14 residues. V lost 5 bases, J lost 1 base, and 11 bases lay in between. CDR3 coding DNA: TGTGCCAGCAGTCCCGGGGTTGAGAACACTGAAGCTTTCTTT. Its protein is CASSPGVENTEAFF.

In nucleotides, the CDR3 is TGTGCCAGCAGCTTAGGTCCGGATCAGGGGTACGAGCAGTACTTC. It translates to CASSLGPDQGYEQYF. The rearrangement uses TRBV11-2 and TRBJ2-7, with D tentatively TRBD1 (6 bases). Germline values: CDR1 SGHAT, CDR2 FQNNGV. This CDR3 comprises 15 residues. Trimming pared 1 base from V and 4 bases from J, leaving 14 bases between. The whole variable domain, filled in from reference TRBV11-2 and TRBJ2-7, reads EAGVAQSPRYKIIEKRQSVAFWCNPISGHATLYWYQQILGQGPKLLIQFQNNGVVDDSQLPKDRFSAERLKGVDSTLKIQPAKLEDSAVYLCASSLGPDQGYEQYFGPGTRLTVT.

This clone was seen just once. The chain joins TRBV19 to TRBJ2-7; D call uncertain. CDR1 is LNHDA, CDR2 SQIVND, per germline (reference sequence). The CDR3 totals 13 residues. The V end lost 4 bases, the J end lost 4 bases, and 11 bases lay between the germline ends. CDR3 loop: CASSTPLGYEQYF. The CDR3 region has the DNA TGTGCCAGTAGTACCCCCTTGGGGTACGAGCAGTACTTC.

This chain links TRBV27 with TRBJ1-4; D may be TRBD1 (5 bases). The CDR3 is 14 residues long. V lost 8 bases and J lost 5, with 15 bases in between. The germline gives CDR1 MNHEY, CDR2 SMNVEV (reference sequence). The CDR3, as DNA: TGTGCCAGCCGATACCCCGGGGGGAATGAAAAACTGTTTTTT. It codes for CASRYPGGNEKLFF.

The genes are TRBV4-3 and TRBJ2-3; D is perhaps TRBD2 (6 bases). The V end lost 0 bases, the J end lost 1 base, and 14 bases lay between the germline ends. Germline V gene lookup returns CDR1 LGHNA and CDR2 YSLEER. CDR3 length: 17 amino acids. In nucleotides, the CDR3 is TGCGCCAGCAGCCAAGATTTTAGCGGTTTGGGCACAGATACGCAGTATTTT. Amino acids: CASSQDFSGLGTDTQYF.

The gene calls are TRBV7-9 and TRBJ2-3; D may be TRBD1 or TRBD2 (5 bases each). The CDR3 length is 13 residues. Trimming pared 0 bases from V and 5 bases from J, leaving 6 bases between. Germline loops: CDR1 SEHNR, CDR2 FQNEAQ (reference sequence). The DNA of the CDR3 is TGTGCCAGCAGCTTAGCTGGGGGAGATACGCAGTATTTT. This translates into CASSLAGGDTQYF.

Remarks on this clone: Other DNA sequences in this specimen translate into the identical CDR3. The chain uses TRBV30 and TRBJ1-1; D is ambiguous. The ends were cut back, 4 bases at V and 1 base at J, with 7 bases in the middle. Germline V gives CDR1 GTSNPN, CDR2 SVGIG (reference sequence). The CDR3 is 12 amino acids. DNA of the CDR3: TGTGCCTGGAACAGAGGGAACACTGAAGCTTTCTTT. The encoded protein is CAWNRGNTEAFF.

The chain is built from TRBV29-1 and TRBJ1-6; D uncertain. Trimming removed 6 bases at V and 8 bases at J, with 14 bases between. The germline V gene encodes CDR1 SQVTM and CDR2 ANQGSEA. The CDR3 has 13 amino acids. CDR3 region: CSVAAGGDSPLHF. The DNA of the CDR3 is TGCAGCGTCGCTGCAGGCGGGGATTCACCCCTCCACTTT.

This chain links TRBV7-2 with TRBJ1-4; D not certain. V lost 5 bases and J 7 bases, leaving 14 bases between the germline ends. The CDR3 has 14 amino acids. Per the germline V gene, CDR1 is SGHTA and CDR2 is FQGNSA. The CDR3 protein is CASSRLPRTEKLFF. The CDR3 coding sequence is TGTGCCAGCAGCCGTCTTCCCCGTACTGAAAAACTGTTTTTT.

The chain recombines TRBV19 with TRBJ2-5, with 13 bases fitting TRBD2. Germline V gene sequence: CDR1 LNHDA, CDR2 SQIVND (reference sequence). V gave up 4 bases and J gave up 1 base; unmatched junction bases: 6. The CDR3 runs 17 residues. The CDR3 coding sequence is TGTGCCAGTAGTACACGGACTAGCGGGAGAACCCAAGAGACCCAGTACTTC. This encodes CASSTRTSGRTQETQYF.

The chain employs TRBV7-8 and TRBJ1-2; 8 bases match TRBD1. This CDR3 has 16 residues. In germline, CDR1 is SGHVS, CDR2 FQNEAQ. The junction had 12 bases not matched to a gene; V was cut back by 5 bases and J by 4 bases. CDR3 sequence: CASSRGGTGNGYGYTF. Written as DNA, the CDR3 is TGTGCCAGCAGCCGCGGGGGGACAGGCAACGGCTATGGCTACACCTTC.

The rearrangement links TRBV6-6 to TRBJ1-1; D is perhaps TRBD1 (6 bases). Germline V gives CDR1 MNHNY, CDR2 SVGAGI (reference sequence). Trimming took off 5 bases at V and 1 base at J, with 11 bases between the two ends. This CDR3 is 14 amino acids long. The chain's CDR3 is CASSTIRGNTEAFF. The CDR3 DNA sequence: TGTGCCAGCAGTACCATCAGGGGGAACACTGAAGCTTTCTTT.

The J gene is TRBJ2-5, the V gene TRBV10-3; the D is unclear. The V and J ends lost 2 bases and 1 base respectively, with 8 bases between them. Germline V gives CDR1 ENHRY, CDR2 SYGVKD. This CDR3 has 14 residues. CDR3 DNA: TGTGCCATCAGTGAGGTGGGCAGCCAAGAGACCCAGTACTTC. This translates into CAISEVGSQETQYF.

This clone appeared once. The V and J genes are TRBV7-9 and TRBJ2-1; TRBD2 might be the D (6 bases). Germline V CDR1 and CDR2: SEHNR, FQNEAQ (reference sequence). There are 15 residues in the CDR3. Trimming stripped 4 bases from V and 4 bases from J, with 14 bases between. The CDR3 loop reads CASSWGSGLYNEQFF. DNA of the CDR3: TGTGCCAGCAGCTGGGGTAGCGGCTTATACAATGAGCAGTTCTTC.

This clone appeared a single time. V and J are TRBV2 and TRBJ2-5; unclear D gene. V lost 4 bases, J lost 1 base, and 7 bases lay in between. CDR1 and CDR2 (germline): SNHLY, FYNNEI. This CDR3 contains 13 residues. CDR3 sequence reads: CASSAGSQETQYF. The DNA for the CDR3 is TGTGCCAGCAGTGCCGGGTCCCAAGAGACCCAGTACTTC.

The V gene is TRBV7-2, the J gene TRBJ2-7; TRBD2 might be the D (6 bases). Germline CDR1 is SGHTA and CDR2 is FQGNSA. Trimming removed 2 bases at V and 6 bases at J, with 11 bases between. The length of the CDR3 is 13 residues. The DNA of the CDR3 is TGTGCCAGCAGCTTAACCGGGAGTGGCGAGCAGTACTTC. Residues: CASSLTGSGEQYF.

V usage is TRBV7-2 and J usage is TRBJ2-3, with 8 positions matching TRBD1. CDR3 length: 15 residues. Germline loops: CDR1 SGHTA, CDR2 FQGNSA. J gave up 4 bases and V 7 bases, and 10 bases lay outside the gene matches. CDR3 region: CASNHPDRASDTQYF. CDR3 nucleotide sequence: TGTGCCAGCAACCACCCGGACAGGGCTTCAGATACGCAGTATTTT.

V gene TRBV29-1 combines with J gene TRBJ2-5; TRBD1 agrees at 7 bases. This CDR3 region has 14 residues. The V gene's germline CDR1 is SQVTM and CDR2 ANQGSEA. Losses at the gene ends were 3 bases for V and 4 bases for J; bases not matched to a gene: 8. CDR3 in amino acids: CSVDRQGFAETQYF. The DNA for the CDR3 is TGCAGCGTTGATCGACAGGGATTTGCAGAGACCCAGTACTTC.

J is TRBJ1-1 and V is TRBV21-1; TRBD1, the D gene given by the table, was not confirmed from the DNA. TRBV21-1 is recorded as a pseudogene. The CDR3 sequence is 14 residues long. In nucleotides, the CDR3 is TGTGCCAGCAGGTGTCCGGGACAGAACACTGAAGCTTTCTTT. Amino acids: CASRCPGQNTEAFF.

This rearrangement joins TRBV28 to TRBJ2-3; 10 bases agree with TRBD1. CDR1 is MDHEN, CDR2 SYDVKM, per germline. CDR3 size: 13 residues. The V and J ends lost 6 bases and 5 bases, in that order; junction bases with no gene match: 2. The CDR3 coding sequence is TGTGCCAGCAGAGGACAGGGGGTAGATACGCAGTATTTT. As protein: CASRGQGVDTQYF.

The rearrangement links TRBV5-1 to TRBJ2-3, with D possibly TRBD2 on 6 matching bases. CDR3 size: 15 residues. Germline CDR1 is SGHRS and CDR2 is YFSETQ. V lost 1 base and J 0 bases, leaving 9 bases between the germline ends. This CDR3 is CASSLRGTSTDTQYF. The CDR3 region has the DNA TGCGCCAGCAGCTTGAGAGGGACTAGCACAGATACGCAGTATTTT. Looking up the rest from reference TRBV5-1 and TRBJ2-3 gives the full variable domain: KAGVTQTPRYLIKTRGQQVTLSCSPISGHRSVSWYQQTPGQGLQFLFEYFSETQRNKGNFPGRFSGRQFSNSRSEMNVSTLELGDSALYLCASSLRGTSTDTQYFGPGTRLTVL.